The 30 T cell receptor beta chains reported below all come from one sample, sequenced in a study of blood T cell repertoires in COVID-19. Clones were read by immunoSEQ multiplex PCR, and TCRdb kept only the in-frame ones, dropping some. The table shows fewer than 250,000 clones, with more than 70% occurring only once. Sequenced: peripheral blood. Receptors originate from a man between 45 and 60 years old with active or convalescent COVID-19.

V and J are TRBV6-5 and TRBJ2-5; TRBD1 matches 9 bases. The germline gives CDR1 MNHEY, CDR2 SVGAGI. V shed 8 bases and J 0 bases; nucleotides not matched to a gene: 7. The CDR3 has 15 amino acids. The CDR3 reads CASPRTGVHQETQYF. DNA for the CDR3: TGTGCCAGCCCTAGGACAGGGGTTCACCAAGAGACCCAGTACTTC.

The gene calls are TRBV18 and TRBJ2-6; TRBD1 matches at 8 bases. J gave up 1 base and V 3 bases, and 8 bases lay outside the gene matches. There are 18 residues in the CDR3. Germline V CDR1 and CDR2: KGHSH, LQKENI. The CDR3 DNA is TGTGCCAGCTCACCCCTGGGACAGGAATCTTCTGGGGCCAACGTCCTGACTTTC. Translation: CASSPLGQESSGANVLTF.

The chain's CDR3 is CASSFPYTGELFF. The CDR3 DNA sequence: TGTGCCAGCAGTTTCCCGTACACCGGGGAGCTGTTTTTT. This chain uses TRBV3-1 (or the pseudogene TRBV3-2) with TRBJ2-2; no firm D call. Germline V CDR1 and CDR2: LGHDT, YNNKEL (reference sequence). V was trimmed by 6 bases and J by 3 bases, leaving 8 bases between them. This CDR3 has 13 amino acids.

This clone was picked up a small number of times. The gene calls are TRBV18 and TRBJ1-2, with 7 positions matching TRBD1. Germline assignment: CDR1 KGHSH and CDR2 LQKENI. The CDR3 consists of 14 residues. J gave up 4 bases and V 3 bases, and 5 bases lay outside the gene matches. This chain's CDR3 is CASSPEAGGYGYTF. Here the CDR3 DNA reads TGTGCCAGCTCACCGGAGGCAGGGGGCTATGGCTACACCTTC.

The chain has TRBV11-2 and TRBJ1-2, with TRBD1 matching over 7 bases. The CDR3 runs 13 residues. The V segment lost 5 bases and the J segment 8 bases; nucleotides outside the gene matches: 8. Germline V gene lookup returns CDR1 SGHAT and CDR2 FQNNGV. The DNA for the CDR3 is TGTGCCAGCAGCCTCCGGGACAGCTGGGGCTACACCTTC. Its protein is CASSLRDSWGYTF.

The rearrangement joins TRBV7-8 to TRBJ2-3, with 7 positions matching TRBD2. Germline assignment: CDR1 SGHVS and CDR2 FQNEAQ. The V gene end was trimmed by 6 bases and the J gene end by 5 bases; junction bases not matched to a gene: 8. This CDR3 spans 14 amino acids. Here the CDR3 reads CASRAGGSKDTQYF. In DNA, the CDR3 is TGTGCCAGCAGGGCCGGGGGGTCAAAAGATACGCAGTATTTT. Filled out from reference TRBV7-8 and TRBJ2-3, the complete variable domain reads GAGVSQSPRYKVAKRGQDVALRCDPISGHVSLFWYQQALGQGPEFLTYFQNEAQLDKSGLPSDRFFAERPEGSVSTLKIQRTQQEDSAVYLCASRAGGSKDTQYFGPGTRLTVL.

This chain joins TRBV28 and TRBJ2-7, with a tentative D call TRBD2 (5 bases). This CDR3 has 13 residues. From germline, CDR1 is MDHEN and CDR2 SYDVKM. With 10 bases removed from V and 6 bases from J, the gap between germline ends came to 19 bases. For the CDR3, the DNA is TGTGCCACCAAGACGGAGGCCCCGGGCGAGCAGTACTTC. Its translation: CATKTEAPGEQYF.

V is TRBV19 and J is TRBJ1-1, with D possibly matching TRBD1 (6 bases). Germline V gene lookup returns CDR1 LNHDA and CDR2 SQIVND (reference sequence). This CDR3 comprises 14 residues. Trimming removed 5 bases from V and 0 bases from J, with 10 bases in between. In DNA, the CDR3 is TGTGCCAGTAGTTCAGGGGCCATGAACACTGAAGCTTTCTTT. Its protein product is CASSSGAMNTEAFF.

V is TRBV29-1 and J is TRBJ2-7; possible D gene TRBD1, 7 bases. Trimming left V 6 bases short and J 3 bases short, with 15 bases between. Germline V lookup: CDR1 SQVTM, CDR2 ANQGSEA. CDR3 length: 13 amino acids. DNA of the CDR3: TGCAGCGTGGAGGCGGGACAGCACTACGAGCAGTACTTC. This codes for CSVEAGQHYEQYF.

This sequence joins TRBV10-2 and TRBJ2-7; no clear D gene. Germline V CDR1 and CDR2: WSHSY, SAAADI. This CDR3 comprises 15 residues. The ends were cut back, 4 bases at V and 5 bases at J, with 18 bases in the middle. The DNA of the CDR3 is TGCGCCAGCAGTGCGCAGCCACCTCAGCTAGACGAGCAGTACTTC. Translating gives CASSAQPPQLDEQYF.

The J gene is TRBJ2-3, the V gene TRBV18, with a tentative D call TRBD2 (5 bases). The CDR3 consists of 12 residues. V lost 5 bases, J lost 5 bases, and 8 bases lay in between. Germline V gives CDR1 KGHSH, CDR2 LQKENI. The CDR3 DNA sequence: TGTGCCAGCTCAGCGGAGGAAGATACGCAGTATTTT. This gives the protein CASSAEEDTQYF.

This chain links TRBV7-6 with TRBJ1-5; 10 nucleotides line up with TRBD1. The J segment lost 4 bases and the V segment lost 5 bases, leaving 8 bases of the junction unmatched. The germline gives CDR1 SGHVS, CDR2 FNYEAQ. CDR3 length: 16 residues. The CDR3 DNA follows: TGTGCCAGCAGCGCAACGACAGGGGGCAGGAATCAGCCCCAGCATTTT. Its protein is CASSATTGGRNQPQHF.

V gene TRBV30 combines with J gene TRBJ1-2; a weak D match, TRBD1 (5 bases). Deletions cut 5 bases from V and 0 bases from J, with 13 bases between. CDR1 and CDR2 from the germline V gene are GTSNPN and SVGIG (reference sequence). CDR3 length: 14 residues. CDR3 sequence: CAWWSGGSNYGYTF. The CDR3, as DNA: TGTGCCTGGTGGTCGGGGGGGTCTAACTATGGCTACACCTTC.

V gene TRBV10-3 combines with J gene TRBJ2-3; the match to TRBD1 covers 7 bases. With 4 bases clipped from V and 0 bases from J, the junction kept 1 base outside the gene matches. Germline V gives CDR1 ENHRY, CDR2 SYGVKD. The CDR3 loop spans 14 amino acids. Here the CDR3 DNA reads TGTGCCATCAGTGGGGGACAGAGCACAGATACGCAGTATTTT. Amino acids: CAISGGQSTDTQYF.

This clone was observed once. The chain carries TRBV27 and TRBJ2-7, with 10 nucleotides matching TRBD2. J gave up 3 bases and V 5 bases, and 7 bases lay outside the gene matches. There are 15 residues in the CDR3. Germline CDR1 and CDR2: MNHEY and SMNVEV (reference sequence). The CDR3 is CASSRVAGGYYEQYF. CDR3 nucleotides: TGTGCCAGCAGTAGGGTAGCGGGAGGATACTACGAGCAGTACTTC.

This chain links TRBV27 with TRBJ2-7; D gene uncertain. Trimming removed 6 bases at V and 2 bases at J, with 14 bases between. Germline CDR1 reads MNHEY; CDR2 reads SMNVEV (reference sequence). The CDR3 extends over 14 amino acids. CDR3 residues: CASSPPQRPYEQYF. The CDR3 bases are TGTGCCAGCAGCCCCCCGCAGCGCCCCTACGAGCAGTACTTC.

This chain links TRBV7-2 with TRBJ2-1; 9 bases fit TRBD2. V lost 1 base to trimming and J lost 4 bases; unmatched junction nucleotides: 5. The CDR3 totals 16 residues. The germline V gene encodes CDR1 SGHTA and CDR2 FQGNSA. CDR3 DNA sequence: TGTGCCAGCAGCTTAGGGGTTAGCGGGGGTTACAATGAGCAGTTCTTC. It yields the protein CASSLGVSGGYNEQFF.

The chain couples TRBV7-9 to TRBJ2-5; 10 bases agree with TRBD2. This CDR3 has 14 residues. The ends lost 6 bases at V and 1 base at J; junction bases unmatched: 2. The V gene's germline CDR1 is SEHNR and CDR2 FQNEAQ (reference sequence). CDR3 in DNA: TGTGCCAGCAGTCCTAGCGGGGGCCAAGAGACCCAGTACTTC. As protein: CASSPSGGQETQYF.

This chain joins TRBV5-1 and TRBJ2-2; no clear D gene. Trimming shortened V by 0 bases and J by 1 base, and 10 bases separated the two germline ends. The CDR3 totals 16 residues. CDR1 is SGHRS, CDR2 YFSETQ, per germline. CDR3 bases: TGCGCCAGCAGCTTGGGCCGAAAACTGAACACCGGGGAGCTGTTTTTT. It specifies CASSLGRKLNTGELFF.

The chain has TRBV4-2 and TRBJ1-5; TRBD1 matches 9 bases. The length of the CDR3 is 15 residues. With 4 bases clipped from V and 3 bases from J, the junction kept 4 bases outside the gene matches. The germline V gene has CDR1 LGHNA and CDR2 YNFKEQ. CDR3 coding DNA: TGTGCCAGCAGCCCGACAGGGGGGATCAATCAGCCCCAGCATTTT. This encodes CASSPTGGINQPQHF.

This chain uses TRBV19 with TRBJ1-1; D is possibly TRBD1 (5 bases). The CDR3 has 16 residues. V lost 7 bases and J 8 bases, leaving 26 bases between the germline ends. The germline gives CDR1 LNHDA, CDR2 SQIVND (reference sequence). CDR3 region: CASNHWGGVRPGEAFF. CDR3 sequence (DNA): TGTGCCAGTAATCACTGGGGCGGGGTCCGACCCGGAGAAGCTTTCTTT.

V is TRBV5-5 and J is TRBJ1-2; 10 bases align to TRBD1. Germline V gene sequence: CDR1 SGHKS, CDR2 YYEKEE (reference sequence). This CDR3 region has 14 residues. Unmatched junction bases numbered 6, after V lost 4 bases and J lost 6 bases. This CDR3 is CASSLGQGVHGYTF. The CDR3 bases are TGTGCCAGCAGCCTAGGACAGGGGGTCCATGGCTACACCTTC.

CDR3 nucleotide sequence: TGTGCCAGCAGTGCGACGGAGCACTATGGCTACACCTTC. Amino acids: CASSATEHYGYTF. V and J are TRBV12-3 or TRBV12-4 and TRBJ1-2; D is unresolved. Trimming left V 5 bases short and J 3 bases short, with 10 bases between. This CDR3 is 13 amino acids long.

The CDR3 bases are TGTGCCAGCCCAATGGTGCCCGGGACTAGGTCTTACTTC. This gives the protein CASPMVPGTRSYF. The chain recombines TRBV21-1 with TRBJ2-4; the DNA was not compared with TRBD2, the D call given in the table. TRBV21-1 is flagged as a pseudogene. CDR3 length equals 13 residues.

The chain employs TRBV2 and TRBJ2-5; the D is unclear. V lost 7 bases and J lost 4, with 10 bases in between. Germline values: CDR1 SNHLY, CDR2 FYNNEI. The CDR3 has 12 residues. The CDR3 here is CASTAGPETQYF. For the CDR3, the DNA is TGTGCCAGCACAGCAGGTCCAGAGACCCAGTACTTC. The full variable domain, completed using reference TRBV2 and TRBJ2-5, is EPEVTQTPSHQVTQMGQEVILRCVPISNHLYFYWYRQILGQKVEFLVSFYNNEISEKSEIFDDQFSVERPDGSNFTLKIRSTKLEDSAMYFCASTAGPETQYFGPGTRLLVL.

CDR3 region: CASSSPGLAGVNEQFF. The CDR3 coding sequence is TGCGCCAGCAGCTCACCGGGACTAGCGGGAGTCAATGAGCAGTTCTTC. The chain recombines TRBV5-1 with TRBJ2-1; 14 nucleotides align to TRBD2. The V gene end was trimmed by 3 bases and the J gene end by 6 bases; junction bases not matched to a gene: 5. This CDR3 is 16 amino acids long. The germline CDR1 and CDR2 sequences are SGHRS and YFSETQ.

The genes are TRBV14 and TRBJ2-1; TRBD1 is a possible D gene (8 bases). The CDR3 is 20 residues long. The germline V and J ends were trimmed by 4 bases and 0 bases, with 25 bases remaining between them. Germline V gene data show CDR1 as SGHDN and CDR2 as FVKESK. The CDR3 region has the DNA TGTGCCAGCAGCCGCAGAAGGGGGGGACAGGCTTTTGGCTCCTACAATGAGCAGTTCTTC. Encoded protein: CASSRRRGGQAFGSYNEQFF.

The V call is TRBV28, the J call TRBJ2-7; 7 bases fit TRBD1. Germline CDR1 and CDR2: MDHEN and SYDVKM. The CDR3 spans 16 residues. Germline trimming cut 5 bases from V and 3 bases from J; bases unmatched to any gene: 13. Here the CDR3 DNA reads TGTGCCAGCAGTCCCCCTCGACAGGGAAGGATCTACGAGCAGTACTTC. Protein product: CASSPPRQGRIYEQYF.

The CDR3 here is CASSLAVAQENTEAFF. CDR3 bases: TGCGCCAGCAGCTTGGCGGTGGCCCAGGAGAACACTGAAGCTTTCTTT. V usage is TRBV5-1 and J usage is TRBJ1-1; D not resolved. This CDR3 spans 16 amino acids. V lost 0 bases and J 1 base, leaving 13 bases between the germline ends. Per the germline V gene, CDR1 is SGHRS and CDR2 is YFSETQ.

This CDR3 reads CSGGTDSYEQYF. DNA of the CDR3: TGCAGCGGGGGAACAGACTCCTACGAGCAGTACTTC. The chain couples TRBV29-1 to TRBJ2-7; D uncertain. The CDR3 consists of 12 residues. Trimming removed 7 bases at V and 0 bases at J, with 10 bases between. Germline V gene lookup returns CDR1 SQVTM and CDR2 ANQGSEA.